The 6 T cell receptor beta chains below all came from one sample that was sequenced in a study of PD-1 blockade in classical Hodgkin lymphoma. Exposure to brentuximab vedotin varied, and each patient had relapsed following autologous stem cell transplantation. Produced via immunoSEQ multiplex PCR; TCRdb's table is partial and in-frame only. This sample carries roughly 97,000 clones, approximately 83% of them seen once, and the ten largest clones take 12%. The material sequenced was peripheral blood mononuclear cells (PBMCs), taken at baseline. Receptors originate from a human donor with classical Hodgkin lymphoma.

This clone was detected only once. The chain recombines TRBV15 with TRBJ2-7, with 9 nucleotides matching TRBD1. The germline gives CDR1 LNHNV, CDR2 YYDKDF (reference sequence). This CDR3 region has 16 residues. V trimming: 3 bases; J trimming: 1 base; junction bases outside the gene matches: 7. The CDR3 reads CATSSPGQGRSYEQYF. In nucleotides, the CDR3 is TGTGCCACCAGCAGCCCGGGACAGGGTAGGTCCTACGAGCAGTACTTC. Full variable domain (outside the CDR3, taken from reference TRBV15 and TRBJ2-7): DAMVIQNPRYQVTQFGKPVTLSCSQTLNHNVMYWYQQKSSQAPKLLFHYYDKDFNNEADTPDNFQSRRPNTSFCFLDIRSPGLGDTAMYLCATSSPGQGRSYEQYFGPGTRLTVT.

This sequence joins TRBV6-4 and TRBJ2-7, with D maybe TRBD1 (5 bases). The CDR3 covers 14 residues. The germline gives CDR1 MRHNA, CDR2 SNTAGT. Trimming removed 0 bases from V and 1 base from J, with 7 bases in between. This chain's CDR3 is CASSDSAGSYEQYF. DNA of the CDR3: TGTGCCAGCAGTGACTCCGCAGGGTCCTACGAGCAGTACTTC.

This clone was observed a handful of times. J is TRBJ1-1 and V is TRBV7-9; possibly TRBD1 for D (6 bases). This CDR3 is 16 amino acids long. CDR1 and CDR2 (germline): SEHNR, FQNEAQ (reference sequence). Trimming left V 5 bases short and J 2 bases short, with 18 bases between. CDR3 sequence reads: CASSQDIGTYNTEAFF. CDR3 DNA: TGTGCCAGCAGCCAAGACATTGGGACATACAACACTGAAGCTTTCTTT.

The CDR3 loop is CASSQRQGVEQFF. The CDR3 nucleotides are TGTGCCAGCAGCCAACGCCAGGGGGTTGAGCAGTTCTTC. This rearrangement joins TRBV4-2 to TRBJ2-1; 7 bases match TRBD1. The V and J ends lost 2 bases and 9 bases, in that order; junction bases with no gene match: 4. The CDR3 length is 13 residues. CDR1 and CDR2 from the germline V gene are LGHNA and YNFKEQ.

The CDR3 loop reads CATTGPPHNEQFF. DNA of the CDR3: TGTGCCACCACGGGACCCCCCCACAATGAGCAGTTCTTC. The chain has TRBV6-5 and TRBJ2-1; the D gene could be TRBD1 or TRBD2 (5 bases each). V dropped 10 bases and J dropped 5 bases, with 15 bases sitting between them. The germline V gene has CDR1 MNHEY and CDR2 SVGAGI. The CDR3 has 13 residues.

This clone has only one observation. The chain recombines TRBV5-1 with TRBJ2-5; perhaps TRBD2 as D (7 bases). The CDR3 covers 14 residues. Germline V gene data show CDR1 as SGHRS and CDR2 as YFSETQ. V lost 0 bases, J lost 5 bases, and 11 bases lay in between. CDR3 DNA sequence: TGCGCCAGCAGCTTGGCGGAGGGGGGGGAGACCCAGTACTTC. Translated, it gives CASSLAEGGETQYF. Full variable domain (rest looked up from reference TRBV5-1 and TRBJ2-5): KAGVTQTPRYLIKTRGQQVTLSCSPISGHRSVSWYQQTPGQGLQFLFEYFSETQRNKGNFPGRFSGRQFSNSRSEMNVSTLELGDSALYLCASSLAEGGETQYFGPGTRLLVL.